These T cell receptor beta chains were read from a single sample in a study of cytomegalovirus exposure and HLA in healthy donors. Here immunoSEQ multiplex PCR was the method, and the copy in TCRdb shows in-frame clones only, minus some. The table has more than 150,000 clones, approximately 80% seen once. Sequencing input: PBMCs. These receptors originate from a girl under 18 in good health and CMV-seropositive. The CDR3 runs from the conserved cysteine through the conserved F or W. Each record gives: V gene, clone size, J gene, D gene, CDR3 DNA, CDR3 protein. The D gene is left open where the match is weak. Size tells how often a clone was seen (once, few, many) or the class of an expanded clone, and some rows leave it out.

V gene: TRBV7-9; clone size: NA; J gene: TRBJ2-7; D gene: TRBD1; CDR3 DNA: TGTGCCAGCAGCTTAGCCTTTGACAGGGACAACGAGCAGTACTTC; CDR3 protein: CASSLAFDRDNEQYF
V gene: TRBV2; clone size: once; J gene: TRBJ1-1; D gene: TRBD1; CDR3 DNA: TGTGCCAGCGGAGGCAGGGGGAGGAACACTGAAGCTTTCTTT; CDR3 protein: CASGGRGRNTEAFF
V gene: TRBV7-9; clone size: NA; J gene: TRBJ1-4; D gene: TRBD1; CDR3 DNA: TGTGCCAGCAGCAGGGACAGGGCCCGGGGTAATGAAAAACTGTTTTTT; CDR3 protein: CASSRDRARGNEKLFF
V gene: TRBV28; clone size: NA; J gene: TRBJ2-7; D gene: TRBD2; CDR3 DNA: TGTGCCACCCTTAGCGGGAGCTCCTACGAGCAGTACTTC; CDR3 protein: CATLSGSSYEQYF
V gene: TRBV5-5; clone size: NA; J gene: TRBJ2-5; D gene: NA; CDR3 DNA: TGTGCCAGCAGCTTGGAGGGGGGGCGAGAGACCCAGTACTTC; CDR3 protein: CASSLEGGRETQYF
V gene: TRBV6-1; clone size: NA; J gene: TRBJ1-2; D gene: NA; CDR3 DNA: TGTGCCAGCAGTAATAACAGGAAGAGGCATGGCTACACCTTC; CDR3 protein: CASSNNRKRHGYTF
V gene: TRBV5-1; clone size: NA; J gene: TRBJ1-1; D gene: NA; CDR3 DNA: TGCGCCAGCAGCTTGGACAGTAGAACTGAAGCTTTCTTT; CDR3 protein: CASSLDSRTEAFF
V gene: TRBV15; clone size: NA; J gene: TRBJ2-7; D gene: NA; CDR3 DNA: TGTGCCACCAGCAGAGACACATCTGGCTACGAGCAGTACTTC; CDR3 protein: CATSRDTSGYEQYF
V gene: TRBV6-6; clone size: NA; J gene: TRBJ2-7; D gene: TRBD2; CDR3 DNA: TGTGCCAGCAGTTTACTTAGGACTAGCGGGGACTACGAGCAGTACTTC; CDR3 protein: CASSLLRTSGDYEQYF
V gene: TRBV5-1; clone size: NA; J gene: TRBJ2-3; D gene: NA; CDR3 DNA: TGCGCCAGCAGCTTGGGTAACCCCAGGTTAACTAGCACAGATACGCAGTATTTT; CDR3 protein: CASSLGNPRLTSTDTQYF
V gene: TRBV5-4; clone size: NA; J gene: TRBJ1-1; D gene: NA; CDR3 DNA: TGTGCCAGCAGCTTGGACAGTCCCACTGAAGCTTTCTTT; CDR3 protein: CASSLDSPTEAFF
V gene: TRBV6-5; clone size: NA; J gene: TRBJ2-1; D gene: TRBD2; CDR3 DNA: TGTGCCAGCAGTTACTCGTGGGCGGGAGGGGACAATGAGCAGTTCTTC; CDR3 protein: CASSYSWAGGDNEQFF
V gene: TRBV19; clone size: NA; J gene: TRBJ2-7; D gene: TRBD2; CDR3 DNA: TGTGCCAGTAGTGCGACTAGCGGGAGAAGGGGCGAGCAGTACTTC; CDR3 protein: CASSATSGRRGEQYF
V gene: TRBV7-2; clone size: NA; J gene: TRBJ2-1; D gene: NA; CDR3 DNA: TGTGCCAGCAGCTTACGGGGGGCGTATTCCTACAATGAGCAGTTCTTC; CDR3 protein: CASSLRGAYSYNEQFF
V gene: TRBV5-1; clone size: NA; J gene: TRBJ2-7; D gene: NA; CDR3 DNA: TGCGCCAGCAGCTTGGTCTCATCCAGGGGAAGCGACGAGCAGTACTTC; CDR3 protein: CASSLVSSRGSDEQYF
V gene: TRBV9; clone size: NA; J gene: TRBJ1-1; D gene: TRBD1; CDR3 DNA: TGTGCCAGCAGCGTAGATCCAGGGGGCGCGGCTTTCTTT; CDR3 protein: CASSVDPGGAAFF
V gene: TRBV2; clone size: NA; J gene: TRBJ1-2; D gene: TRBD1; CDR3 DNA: TGTGCCAGCAGCCGCGGGACAGGGAACTATGGCTACACCTTC; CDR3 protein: CASSRGTGNYGYTF
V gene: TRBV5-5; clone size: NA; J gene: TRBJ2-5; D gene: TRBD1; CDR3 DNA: TGTGCCAGCAGGGACAGGGCCCAAGAGACCCAGTACTTC; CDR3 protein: CASRDRAQETQYF
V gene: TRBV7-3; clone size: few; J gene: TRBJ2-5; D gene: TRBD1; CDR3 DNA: TGTGCCAGCAGCTCCGGCGTCAGGGGGCCCCAAGAGACCCAGTACTTC; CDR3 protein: CASSSGVRGPQETQYF
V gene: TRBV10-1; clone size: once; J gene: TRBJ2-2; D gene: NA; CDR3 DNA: TGCGCCAGCAGTGAAGGCGGAGGCAGGGGCACCGGGGAGCTGTTTTTT; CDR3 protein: CASSEGGGRGTGELFF
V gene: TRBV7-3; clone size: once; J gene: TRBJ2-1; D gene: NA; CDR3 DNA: TGTGCCAGCAGCCCCCTTGGAGGAACGGATGAGCAGTTCTTC; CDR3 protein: CASSPLGGTDEQFF
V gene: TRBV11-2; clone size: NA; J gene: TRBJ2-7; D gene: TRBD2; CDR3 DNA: TGTGCCAGCAGCTTGGGCGGGGGACAGCAGTACTTC; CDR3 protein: CASSLGGGQQYF
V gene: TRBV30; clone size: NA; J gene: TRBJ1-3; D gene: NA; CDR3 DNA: TGTGCCTGGAGAGTTTGGGGGACTGGAAACATCATATATTTT; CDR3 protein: CAWRVWGTGNIIYF
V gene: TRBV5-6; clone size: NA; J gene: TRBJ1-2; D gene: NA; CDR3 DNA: TGTGCCAGCAGCCTTACGTCAAGGGGGATGCATGGCTACACCTTC; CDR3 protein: CASSLTSRGMHGYTF
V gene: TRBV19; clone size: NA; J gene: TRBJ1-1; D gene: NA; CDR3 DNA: TGTGCCAGTAGCTGGGTCGGCGGGACTGAAGCTTTCTTT; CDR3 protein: CASSWVGGTEAFF
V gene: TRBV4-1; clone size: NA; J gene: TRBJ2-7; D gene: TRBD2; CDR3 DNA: TGCGCCAGCAGCCAAGGTACTAGCGGTGACTACGAGCAGTACTTC; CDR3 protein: CASSQGTSGDYEQYF
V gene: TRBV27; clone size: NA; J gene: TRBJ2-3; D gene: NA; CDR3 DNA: TGTGCCGCAAGCGGATCCACAGATACGCAGTATTTT; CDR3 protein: CAASGSTDTQYF
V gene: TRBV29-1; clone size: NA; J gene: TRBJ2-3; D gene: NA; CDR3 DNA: TGCAGCGTTGCTCTAGCGAGCGCAGATACGCAGTATTTT; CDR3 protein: CSVALASADTQYF
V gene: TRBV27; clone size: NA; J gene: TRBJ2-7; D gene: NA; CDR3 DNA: TGTGCCAGCCAATGGGCGAGTGGGGAGCAGTACTTC; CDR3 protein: CASQWASGEQYF
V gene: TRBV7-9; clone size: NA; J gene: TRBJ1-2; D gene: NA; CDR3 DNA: TGTGCCAGCAGCTTAGAGGCAGGGAATGGCTACACCTTC; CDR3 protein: CASSLEAGNGYTF
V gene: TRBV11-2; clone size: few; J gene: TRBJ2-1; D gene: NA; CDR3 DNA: TGTGCCAGCAGCTTAGATGACGGCGGTGGCTCCTACAATGAGCAGTTCTTC; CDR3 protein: CASSLDDGGGSYNEQFF
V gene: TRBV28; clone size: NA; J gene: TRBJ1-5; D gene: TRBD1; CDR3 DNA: TGTGCCAGCAGTGGGAAAACAGGGGTGCGGCAGCCCCAGCATTTT; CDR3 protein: CASSGKTGVRQPQHF
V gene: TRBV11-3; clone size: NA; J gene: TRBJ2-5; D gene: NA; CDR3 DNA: TGTGCCAGCAGCTCCGGTGAGACCCAGTACTTC; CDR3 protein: CASSSGETQYF
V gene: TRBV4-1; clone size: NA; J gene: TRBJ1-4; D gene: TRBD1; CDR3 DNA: TGCGCCAGCAGCCAAGATCGGGACAGGGTAGATATCCGGTTTTTT; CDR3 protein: CASSQDRDRVDIRFF
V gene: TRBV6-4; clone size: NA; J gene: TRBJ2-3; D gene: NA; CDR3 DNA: TGTGCCAGCAGTCTTAGGAGGTCAGATACGCAGTATTTT; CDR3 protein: CASSLRRSDTQYF
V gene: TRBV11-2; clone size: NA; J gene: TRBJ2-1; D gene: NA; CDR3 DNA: TGTGCCAGCAGCTTAGATCAGGGTAGCCGCTCCTACAATGAGCAGTTCTTC; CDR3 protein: CASSLDQGSRSYNEQFF
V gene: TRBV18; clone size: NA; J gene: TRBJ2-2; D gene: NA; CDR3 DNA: TGTGCCAGCTCACCAAGAACCGTAGTAACGAACACCGGGGAGCTGTTTTTT; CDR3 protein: CASSPRTVVTNTGELFF
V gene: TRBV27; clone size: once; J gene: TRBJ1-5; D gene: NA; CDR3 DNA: TGTGCCAGCAGTTTGAAGGGGATCTATAGCAATCAGCCCCAGCATTTT; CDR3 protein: CASSLKGIYSNQPQHF
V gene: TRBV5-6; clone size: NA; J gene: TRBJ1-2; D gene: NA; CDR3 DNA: TGTGCCAGCAGCTCGCAGGGTGCTCTTCACGTTTATGGCTACACCTTC; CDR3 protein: CASSSQGALHVYGYTF
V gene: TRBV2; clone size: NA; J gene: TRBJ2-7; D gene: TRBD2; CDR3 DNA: TGTGCCAGCAGCGACTCCGAATTGGGACTAGCGAACTCCTACGAGCAGTACTTC; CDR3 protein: CASSDSELGLANSYEQYF
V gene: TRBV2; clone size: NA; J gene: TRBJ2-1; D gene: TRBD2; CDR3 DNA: TGTGCCATTTCTACCGGACTAGCGGGAGGGATTTACAATGAGCAGTTCTTC; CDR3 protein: CAISTGLAGGIYNEQFF
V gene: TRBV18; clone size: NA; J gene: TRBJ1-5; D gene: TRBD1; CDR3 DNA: TGTGCCAGCTCCCCGACAGGGGGAGGTAATCAGCCCCAGCATTTT; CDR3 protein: CASSPTGGGNQPQHF
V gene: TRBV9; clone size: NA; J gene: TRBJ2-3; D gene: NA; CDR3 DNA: TGTGCCAGCTCGCCCTTGGGAGGCACAGATACGCAGTATTTT; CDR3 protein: CASSPLGGTDTQYF
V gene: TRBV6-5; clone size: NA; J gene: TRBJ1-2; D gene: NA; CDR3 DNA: TGTGCCAGCAGTCCAGGTAGAGGCTACACCTTC; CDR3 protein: CASSPGRGYTF
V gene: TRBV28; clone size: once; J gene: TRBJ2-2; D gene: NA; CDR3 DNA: TGTGCCAGCACCGATCGGGGGGCGATGAACACCGGGGAGCTGTTTTTT; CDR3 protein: CASTDRGAMNTGELFF
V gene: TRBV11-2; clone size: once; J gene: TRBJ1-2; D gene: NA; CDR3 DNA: TGTGCCAGCAGCTTAGGTTTCCGGACAGCCTACGACTACACCTTC; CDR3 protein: CASSLGFRTAYDYTF
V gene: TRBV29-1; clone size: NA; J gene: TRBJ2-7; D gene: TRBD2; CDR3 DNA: TGCAGCGTCCTCCCCCATCTAGCGGGAGCCTACGAGCAGTACTTC; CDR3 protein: CSVLPHLAGAYEQYF
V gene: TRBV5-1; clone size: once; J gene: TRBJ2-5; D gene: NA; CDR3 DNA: TGCGCCAGCAGCATGGTCGGGAGCGGAGAGACCCAGTACTTC; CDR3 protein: CASSMVGSGETQYF
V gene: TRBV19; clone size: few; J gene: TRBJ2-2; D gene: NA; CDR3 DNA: TGTGCCAGTAGTATCATCGGGGAGCTGTTTTTT; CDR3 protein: CASSIIGELFF
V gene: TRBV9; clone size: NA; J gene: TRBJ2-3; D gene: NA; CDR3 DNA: TGTGCCAGCAGCTCCCAGGGGATTAGCACAGATACGCAGTATTTT; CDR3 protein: CASSSQGISTDTQYF
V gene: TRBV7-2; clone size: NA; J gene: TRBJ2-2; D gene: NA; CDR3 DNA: TGTGCCAGCAGCTCGAGGGTGGGATACACCGGGGAGCTGTTTTTT; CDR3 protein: CASSSRVGYTGELFF
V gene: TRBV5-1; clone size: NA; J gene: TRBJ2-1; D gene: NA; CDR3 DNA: TGCGCCAGCAGCTTCGGAGGGCCGGGCAATGAGCAGTTCTTC; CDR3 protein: CASSFGGPGNEQFF
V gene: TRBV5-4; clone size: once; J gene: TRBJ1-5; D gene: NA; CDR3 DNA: TGTGCCAGCAGCTTAGGACACATCAATCAGCCCCAGCATTTT; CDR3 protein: CASSLGHINQPQHF
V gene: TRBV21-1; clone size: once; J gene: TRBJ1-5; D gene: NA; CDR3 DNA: TGTGCCAGCAGCAAAACAGGACACCTAGAGGGCAATCAGCCCCAGCATTTT; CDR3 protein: CASSKTGHLEGNQPQHF
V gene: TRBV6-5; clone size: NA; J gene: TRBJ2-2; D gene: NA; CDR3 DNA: TGTGCCAGCAGTTCGTACACCGGGGAGCTGTTTTTT; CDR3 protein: CASSSYTGELFF
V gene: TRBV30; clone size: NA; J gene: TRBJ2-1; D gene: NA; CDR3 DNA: TGTGCCGGAGAAGCTTACCGGGGGAGTGAGCAGTTCTTC; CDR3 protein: CAGEAYRGSEQFF